The clone carrying this T cell receptor beta chain was recorded once. Generated by immunoSEQ multiplex PCR, the TCRdb table keeps only in-frame clones and is missing some. The data hold hundreds of thousands of clones, with roughly nine tenths observed a single time. The entry originates in a study of cytomegalovirus exposure and HLA in healthy donors. Germline V gives CDR1 SGDLS, CDR2 YYNGEE. The CDR3 spans 15 residues. The V and J ends lost 6 bases and 0 bases, in that order; junction bases with no gene match: 2. The rearrangement uses TRBV9 and TRBJ2-2; TRBD2 matches 10 bases. The origin of this receptor is a man younger than 35 in good health and CMV-seropositive. The sequencing input was PBMCs. CDR3 in DNA: TGTGCCAGCAAAGCGGGAGGGCCGAACACCGGGGAGCTGTTTTTT. This sequence encodes CASKAGGPNTGELFF.